This T cell receptor (beta chain) was captured in a study of OX40 agonist ivuxolimab in advanced cancers. Sampling times: baseline, cycle 4 day 1, cycle 7 day 1. General study findings and limits: Relative to CD4+, CD8+ T cells held more expanded clones on average. With doses of 0.1-3.0 mg/kg, partial responders showed among the lowest clonal expansion.

Germline V gene lookup returns CDR1 LGHNA and CDR2 YNFKEQ. The ends were cut back, 4 bases at V and 5 bases at J, with 14 bases in the middle. The CDR3 loop spans 15 amino acids. Clones were sequenced by immunoSEQ multiplex PCR, and TCRdb holds only the in-frame ones, with some missing. The sample lists about 67,000 clones; over 80% were seen once. Regarding this clone: Its antigen is as yet unknown.

Here the sequenced sample was CD4+ or CD8+ T cells sorted from blood, taken in a trial of the OX40 agonist ivuxolimab. This TCR was sampled from an adult with an advanced solid tumor such as melanoma, head and neck, liver or kidney cancer. J is TRBJ1-4 and V is TRBV4-2; TRBD1 might be the D (5 bases). The CDR3 loop is CASSPSGWGNEKLFF. The CDR3 DNA follows: TGTGCCAGCAGCCCCTCGGGGTGGGGGAATGAAAAACTGTTTTTT.